This is a list of T cell receptor beta chains from one sample in a study of T cell responses to AZD1222 COVID-19 vaccine. Some clones are missing from TCRdb's copy, which holds only in-frame ones; the method was immunoSEQ multiplex PCR. This sample has 120,000 or so clones, with approximately 94% found just once. This specimen consisted of peripheral blood, obtained 28 days after the second AZD1222 dose. The receptors originated from an adult who received the AZD1222 COVID-19 vaccine. Both conserved end residues are part of each CDR3. D genes are given only for firm matches.

D: .
J: TRBJ1-3
V: TRBV19
DNA: TGTGCCAGTAGTATAAACAGGGCTTTCTCTGGAAACACCATATATTTT
CDR3: CASSINRAFSGNTIYF

D: .
J: TRBJ2-3
V: TRBV14
DNA: TGTGCCAGCAGCCAAGATCTGAACACCTACGGCACAGATACGCAGTATTTT
CDR3: CASSQDLNTYGTDTQYF

D: .
J: TRBJ1-1
V: TRBV3-1/TRBV3-2
DNA: TGTGCCAGCAGCCCGGAAATGAACACTGAAGCTTTCTTT
CDR3: CASSPEMNTEAFF

D: TRBD1
J: TRBJ1-2
V: TRBV10-3
DNA: TGTGCCATCAGTCGAACCGACAGGGACAGCTATGGCTACACCTTC
CDR3: CAISRTDRDSYGYTF

D: .
J: TRBJ2-7
V: TRBV29-1
DNA: TGCAGCGTCGTCAGGGACCCCTACGAGCAGTACTTC
CDR3: CSVVRDPYEQYF

D: TRBD1
J: TRBJ1-3
V: TRBV10-2
DNA: TGCGCCAGCAGGGGGACAGGGACATTTTGGTACTCTGGAAACACCATATATTTT
CDR3: CASRGTGTFWYSGNTIYF

D: .
J: TRBJ1-2
V: TRBV10-1
DNA: TGCGCCAGCAGTGACAGGTTTGACAACTATGGCTACACCTTC
CDR3: CASSDRFDNYGYTF

D: .
J: TRBJ2-7
V: TRBV2
DNA: TGTGCCAGCAGTGAAAACCCGGTGAGCTACGAGCAGTACTTC
CDR3: CASSENPVSYEQYF

D: TRBD1
J: TRBJ2-7
V: TRBV29-1
DNA: TGCAGCGTTGAAGAGTTCGACAGGGGGTTCTACGAGCAGTACTTC
CDR3: CSVEEFDRGFYEQYF

D: .
J: TRBJ2-3
V: TRBV9
DNA: TGTGCCAGCAGCGCTACTGGGGATACGCAGTATTTT
CDR3: CASSATGDTQYF

D: TRBD1
J: TRBJ2-7
V: TRBV6-5
DNA: TGTGCCAGCGAAGACAGGGTCTCCTACGAGCAGTACTTC
CDR3: CASEDRVSYEQYF

D: .
J: TRBJ1-3
V: TRBV6-6
DNA: TGTGCCAGCAGTCGACAGATTCGCCGGGGTGGCTCTGGAAACACCATATATTTT
CDR3: CASSRQIRRGGSGNTIYF

D: .
J: TRBJ1-2
V: TRBV27
DNA: TGTGCCAGCAGTTTCGGGCGGGACTATGGCTACACCTTC
CDR3: CASSFGRDYGYTF

D: .
J: TRBJ1-2
V: TRBV5-4
DNA: TGTGCCAGCAGCTTGGTGGATGGGGCGCACTATGGCTACACCTTC
CDR3: CASSLVDGAHYGYTF

D: TRBD2
J: TRBJ2-1
V: TRBV5-4
DNA: TGTGCCAGCACCATGCGGCTAGCGGGAGGGCGCCATGAGCAGTTCTTC
CDR3: CASTMRLAGGRHEQFF

D: .
J: TRBJ1-5
V: TRBV19
DNA: TGTGCCAGTAGTCCGCAGGAGGGAGGTCAGCCCCAGCATTTT
CDR3: CASSPQEGGQPQHF

D: .
J: TRBJ2-3
V: TRBV6-5
DNA: TGTGCCAGCAGAGCCGACAGCCACCGCACAGATACGCAGTATTTT
CDR3: CASRADSHRTDTQYF

D: .
J: TRBJ2-5
V: TRBV7-8
DNA: TGTGCCAGCTCGTCAGGGGGGGTGGAGACCCAGTACTTC
CDR3: CASSSGGVETQYF

D: .
J: TRBJ1-2
V: TRBV5-1
DNA: TGCGCCAGCAGCGTTTCAGGAGGCTCCTATGGCTACACCTTC
CDR3: CASSVSGGSYGYTF

D: .
J: TRBJ1-1
V: TRBV19
DNA: TGTGCCAGTAGTATCTTTTCGAACACTGAAGCTTTCTTT
CDR3: CASSIFSNTEAFF

D: TRBD1
J: TRBJ2-2
V: TRBV4-1
DNA: TGCGCCAGCAGCCGTGGACAGGGGGTTAACACCGGGGAGCTGTTTTTT
CDR3: CASSRGQGVNTGELFF

D: .
J: TRBJ2-7
V: TRBV18
DNA: TGTGCCAGCTCACAACAGTACGAGCAGTACTTC
CDR3: CASSQQYEQYF

D: .
J: TRBJ1-5
V: TRBV11-2
DNA: TGTGCCAGCAGCGAAACTGTAAATCAGCCCCAGCATTTT
CDR3: CASSETVNQPQHF